The sequence of this TCR beta chain was determined in a study of blood T cells in healthy people across ages. Study findings and constraints: Donor CMV infection status was unknown, possibly confounding age-related changes in expanded clonotypes.

The CDR3 is made up of 15 amino acids. V lost 3 bases, J lost 2 bases, and 12 bases lay in between. Germline CDR1 reads SGHKS; CDR2 reads YYEKEE (reference sequence). As to this clonotype: Its specificity is not known.

Using a J-beta primer mix together with a sample-barcoded 5' primer, a second PCR was run for about 6 to 11 cycles. TCRdb passed the 5' RACE reads through MiXCR, listing each CDR3 protein once. The table includes approximately 850,000 distinct CDR3 sequences, roughly 60% detected once. This chain links TRBV5-5 with TRBJ2-1; D possibly corresponds to TRBD1 (5 bases). The sequence was collected from a man under 40 in good health. The sequenced sample consisted of blood. The chain's CDR3 is CASSSLRRAYNEQFF. DNA for the CDR3: TGTGCCAGCAGCTCGCTGCGCAGGGCCTACAATGAGCAGTTCTTC.